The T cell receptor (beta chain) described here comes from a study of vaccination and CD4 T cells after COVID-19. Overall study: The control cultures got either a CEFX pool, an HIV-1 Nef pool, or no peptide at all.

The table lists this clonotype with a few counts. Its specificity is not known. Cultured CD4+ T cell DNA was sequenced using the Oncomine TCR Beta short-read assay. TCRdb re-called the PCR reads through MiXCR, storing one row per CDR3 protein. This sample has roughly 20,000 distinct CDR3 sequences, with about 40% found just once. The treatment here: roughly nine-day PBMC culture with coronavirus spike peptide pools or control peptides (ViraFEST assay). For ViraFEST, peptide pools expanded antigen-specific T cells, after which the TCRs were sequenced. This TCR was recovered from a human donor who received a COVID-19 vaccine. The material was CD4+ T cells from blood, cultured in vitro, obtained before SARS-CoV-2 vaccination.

The CDR3 sequence is CATSPLTANTGELFF. The CDR3 bases are TGTGCCACCTCCCCCCTGACAGCGAACACCGGGGAGCTGTTTTTT. This rearrangement joins TRBV19 to TRBJ2-2, with D possibly being TRBD1 (5 bases). The V end was cut by 10 bases, the J end by 0 bases, with 15 bases between. Germline assignment: CDR1 LNHDA and CDR2 SQIVND (reference sequence). The CDR3 loop spans 15 amino acids.